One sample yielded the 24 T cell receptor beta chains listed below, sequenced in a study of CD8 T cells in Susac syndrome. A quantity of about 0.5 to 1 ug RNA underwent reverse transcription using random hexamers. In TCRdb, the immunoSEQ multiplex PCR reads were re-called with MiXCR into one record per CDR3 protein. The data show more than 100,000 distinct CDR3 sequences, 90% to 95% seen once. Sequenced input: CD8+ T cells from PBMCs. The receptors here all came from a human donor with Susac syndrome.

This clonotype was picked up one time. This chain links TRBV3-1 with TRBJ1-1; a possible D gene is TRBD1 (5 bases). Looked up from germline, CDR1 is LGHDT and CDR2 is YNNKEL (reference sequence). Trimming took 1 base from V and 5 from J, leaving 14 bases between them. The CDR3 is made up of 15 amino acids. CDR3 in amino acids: CASSQVIQGRTEAFF. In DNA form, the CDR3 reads TGTGCCAGCAGCCAAGTGATCCAGGGCCGAACTGAAGCTTTCTTT.

The CDR3: CASSQVGQRGFNEQFF. The CDR3 DNA sequence: TGTGCCAGCAGCCAAGTCGGCCAGCGGGGGTTCAATGAGCAGTTCTTC. V is TRBV4-2 and J is TRBJ2-1; 8 nucleotides align to TRBD2. The CDR3 covers 16 residues. Trimming removed 1 base from V and 6 bases from J; junction bases left unmatched: 8. Germline CDR1 is LGHNA and CDR2 is YNFKEQ.

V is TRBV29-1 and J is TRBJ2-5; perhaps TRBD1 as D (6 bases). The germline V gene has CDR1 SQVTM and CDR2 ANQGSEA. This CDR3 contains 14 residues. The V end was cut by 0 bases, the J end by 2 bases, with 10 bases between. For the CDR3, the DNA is TGCAGCGTTGAAGATGGCAGGGGACAAGAGACCCAGTACTTC. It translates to CSVEDGRGQETQYF.

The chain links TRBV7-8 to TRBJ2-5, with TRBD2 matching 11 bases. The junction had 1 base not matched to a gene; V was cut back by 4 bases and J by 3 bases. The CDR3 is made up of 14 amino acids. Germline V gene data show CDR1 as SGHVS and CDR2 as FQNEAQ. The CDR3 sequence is CASSWGLAEETQYF. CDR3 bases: TGTGCCAGCAGCTGGGGACTAGCGGAAGAGACCCAGTACTTC. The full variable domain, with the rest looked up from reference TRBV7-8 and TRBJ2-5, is GAGVSQSPRYKVAKRGQDVALRCDPISGHVSLFWYQQALGQGPEFLTYFQNEAQLDKSGLPSDRFFAERPEGSVSTLKIQRTQQEDSAVYLCASSWGLAEETQYFGPGTRLLVL.

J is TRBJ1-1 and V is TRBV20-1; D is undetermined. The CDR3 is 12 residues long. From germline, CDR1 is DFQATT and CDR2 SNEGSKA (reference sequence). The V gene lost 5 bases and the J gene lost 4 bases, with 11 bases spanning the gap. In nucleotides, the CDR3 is TGCAGTGCTCAAAGCCGATCCACTGAAGCTTTCTTT. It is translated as CSAQSRSTEAFF.

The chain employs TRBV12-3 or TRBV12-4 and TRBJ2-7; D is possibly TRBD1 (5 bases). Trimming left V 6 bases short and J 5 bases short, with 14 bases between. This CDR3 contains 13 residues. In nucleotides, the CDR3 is TGTGCCAGCAGCGAGGTCAGGGTTGACGAGCAGTACTTC. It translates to CASSEVRVDEQYF.

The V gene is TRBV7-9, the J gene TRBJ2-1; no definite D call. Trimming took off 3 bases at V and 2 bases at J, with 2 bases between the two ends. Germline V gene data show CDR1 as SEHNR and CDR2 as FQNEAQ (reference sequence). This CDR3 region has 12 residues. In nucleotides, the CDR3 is TGTGCCAGCAGCTTCACCTACAATGAGCAGTTCTTC. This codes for CASSFTYNEQFF.

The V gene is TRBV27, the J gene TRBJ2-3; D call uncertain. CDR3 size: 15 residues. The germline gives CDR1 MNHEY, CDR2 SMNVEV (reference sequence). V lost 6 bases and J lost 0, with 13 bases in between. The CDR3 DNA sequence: TGTGCCAGCAGCCGAGGAGTCGCTAGCACAGATACGCAGTATTTT. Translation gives CASSRGVASTDTQYF.

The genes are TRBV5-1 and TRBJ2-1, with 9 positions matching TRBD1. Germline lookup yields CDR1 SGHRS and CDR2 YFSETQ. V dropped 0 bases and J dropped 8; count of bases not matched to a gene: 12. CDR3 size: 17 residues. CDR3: CASSLEIRDRVFDEQFF. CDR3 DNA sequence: TGCGCCAGCAGCTTGGAGATTCGGGACAGGGTATTCGATGAGCAGTTCTTC.

The DNA for the CDR3 is TGTGCCAGCAGTCCCTATAGCGGCTCCTACAATGAGCAGTTCTTC. Translation: CASSPYSGSYNEQFF. The chain employs TRBV6-6 and TRBJ2-1; maybe TRBD2 (6 bases). V was pared by 5 bases and J by 0 bases, with 11 bases between. This CDR3 has 15 amino acids. CDR1 is MNHNY and CDR2 is SVGAGI in the germline V gene (reference sequence).

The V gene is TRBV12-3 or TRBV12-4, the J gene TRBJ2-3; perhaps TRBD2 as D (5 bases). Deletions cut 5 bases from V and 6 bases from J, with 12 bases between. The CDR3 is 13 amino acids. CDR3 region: CASSPRLADTQYF. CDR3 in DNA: TGTGCCAGCAGTCCTAGGCTAGCCGATACGCAGTATTTT.

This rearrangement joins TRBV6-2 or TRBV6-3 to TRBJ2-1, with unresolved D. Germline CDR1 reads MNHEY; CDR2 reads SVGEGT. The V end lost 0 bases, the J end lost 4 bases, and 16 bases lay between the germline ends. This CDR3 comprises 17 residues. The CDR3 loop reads CASSYSPGQTLYNEQFF. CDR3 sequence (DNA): TGTGCCAGCAGTTACTCACCGGGCCAGACCCTTTACAATGAGCAGTTCTTC.

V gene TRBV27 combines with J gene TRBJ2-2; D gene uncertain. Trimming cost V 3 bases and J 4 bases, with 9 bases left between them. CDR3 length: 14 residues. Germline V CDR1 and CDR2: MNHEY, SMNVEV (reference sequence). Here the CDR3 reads CASSFPAGTGELFF. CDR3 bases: TGTGCCAGCAGTTTTCCAGCAGGCACCGGGGAGCTGTTTTTT.

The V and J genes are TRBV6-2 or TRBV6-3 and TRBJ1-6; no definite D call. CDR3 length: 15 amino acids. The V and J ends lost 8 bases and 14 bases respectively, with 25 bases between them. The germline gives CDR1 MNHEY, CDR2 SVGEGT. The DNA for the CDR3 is TGTGCCAGCTGTTTGAAGGAATACCCCGTGCGATCCCTCCACTTT. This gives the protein CASCLKEYPVRSLHF.

The CDR3 sequence is CASSTDGSNTEAFF. The CDR3 coding sequence is TGCGCCAGCAGCACCGACGGATCGAACACTGAAGCTTTCTTT. This chain uses TRBV5-1 with TRBJ1-1; D not resolved. V lost 4 bases and J lost 1, with 11 bases in between. Germline lookup yields CDR1 SGHRS and CDR2 YFSETQ. CDR3 length equals 14 residues.

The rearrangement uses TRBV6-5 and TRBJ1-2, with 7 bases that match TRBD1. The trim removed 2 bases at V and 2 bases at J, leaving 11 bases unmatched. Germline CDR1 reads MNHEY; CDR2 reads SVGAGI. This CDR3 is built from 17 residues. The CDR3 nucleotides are TGTGCCAGCAGTTACAGCCAGGGGGTAGCCTCGAACTATGGCTACACCTTC. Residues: CASSYSQGVASNYGYTF.

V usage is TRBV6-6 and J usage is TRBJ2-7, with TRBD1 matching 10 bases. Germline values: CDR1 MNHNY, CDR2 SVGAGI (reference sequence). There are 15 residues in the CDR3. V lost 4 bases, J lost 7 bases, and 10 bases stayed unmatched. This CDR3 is CASSSLHDRGLEQYF. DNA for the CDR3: TGTGCCAGCAGTTCCCTTCATGACAGGGGGCTGGAGCAGTACTTC.

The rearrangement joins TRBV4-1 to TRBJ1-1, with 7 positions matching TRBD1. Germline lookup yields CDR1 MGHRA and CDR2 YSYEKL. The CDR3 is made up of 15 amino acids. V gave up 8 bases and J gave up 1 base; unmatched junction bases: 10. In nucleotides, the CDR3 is TGCGCCAGCCAACCCAGGGGGGGATCGAACACTGAAGCTTTCTTT. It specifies CASQPRGGSNTEAFF.

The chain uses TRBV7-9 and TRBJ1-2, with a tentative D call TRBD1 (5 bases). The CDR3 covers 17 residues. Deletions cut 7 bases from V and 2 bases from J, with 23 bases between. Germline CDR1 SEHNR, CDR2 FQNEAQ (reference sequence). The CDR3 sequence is CASNINPRDPRNYGYTF. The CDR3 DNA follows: TGTGCCAGCAACATCAATCCCCGGGACCCTAGGAACTATGGCTACACCTTC.

CDR3 loop: CSARTGLSYEQYF. CDR3 bases: TGCAGCGCGCGGACAGGGCTTTCCTACGAGCAGTACTTC. The rearrangement uses TRBV29-1 and TRBJ2-7; 8 nucleotides match TRBD1. Per germline, CDR1 SQVTM and CDR2 ANQGSEA. The CDR3 is made up of 13 amino acids. After removal of 7 bases from V and 1 base from J, the junction contained 6 bases not matched to a gene.

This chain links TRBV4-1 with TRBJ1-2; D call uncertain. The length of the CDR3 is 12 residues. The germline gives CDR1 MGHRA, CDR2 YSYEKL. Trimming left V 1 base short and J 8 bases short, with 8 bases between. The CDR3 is CASSQGLGGYTF. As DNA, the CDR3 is TGCGCCAGCAGCCAAGGATTAGGCGGCTACACCTTC.

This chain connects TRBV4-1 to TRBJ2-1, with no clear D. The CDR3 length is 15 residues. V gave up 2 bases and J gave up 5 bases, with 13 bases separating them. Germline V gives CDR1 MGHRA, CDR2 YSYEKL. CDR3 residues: CASSQWDLRDNEQFF. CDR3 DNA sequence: TGCGCCAGCAGCCAATGGGATCTTCGGGACAATGAGCAGTTCTTC.

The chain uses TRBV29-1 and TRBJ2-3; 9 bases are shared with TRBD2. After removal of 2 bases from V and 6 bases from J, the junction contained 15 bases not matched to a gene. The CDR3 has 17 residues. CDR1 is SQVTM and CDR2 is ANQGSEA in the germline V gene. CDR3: CSVESWGGGAEGDTQYF. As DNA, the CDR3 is TGCAGCGTTGAAAGTTGGGGCGGGGGGGCCGAGGGTGATACGCAGTATTTT.

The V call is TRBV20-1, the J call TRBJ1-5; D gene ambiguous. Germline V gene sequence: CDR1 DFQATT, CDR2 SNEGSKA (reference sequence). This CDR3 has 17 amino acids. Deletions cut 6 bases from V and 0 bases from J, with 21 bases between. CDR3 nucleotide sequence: TGCAGTGCAGGAAGGAGTGGCAAGGGAGATAGCAATCAGCCCCAGCATTTT. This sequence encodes CSAGRSGKGDSNQPQHF.